Listed below are T cell receptor beta chains from one sample, sequenced in a study of blood T cell repertoires in COVID-19. Generated by immunoSEQ multiplex PCR, the TCRdb table keeps only in-frame clones and is missing some. The sample contains approximately 380,000 clones, approximately 93% of which appear only once. Specimen: PBMCs or T cells enriched from blood (not recorded which). These receptors originate from a woman aged 40 to 49 who had been exposed to COVID-19. CDR3s include the opening cysteine and the closing phenylalanine or tryptophan. Fields, in order: D gene, J gene, clone size, V gene, CDR3 DNA, CDR3 protein. D genes are given only for firm matches. Not every row has a clone size; where given, it reads once, few, many or a size class.

TRBD2	TRBJ2-7	NA	TRBV2	TGTGCCAGCACCCACCCCGGACTAGCGGGAAACTACGAGCAGTACTTC	CASTHPGLAGNYEQYF
TRBD1	TRBJ2-4	NA	TRBV9	TGTGCCAGCAGCGTAGGGGACAGAGACATTCAGTACTTC	CASSVGDRDIQYF
NA	TRBJ1-1	NA	TRBV7-2	TGTGCCAGCAGCTTAGAGGGGTCGGTCACTGAAGCTTTCTTT	CASSLEGSVTEAFF
TRBD2	TRBJ2-5	NA	TRBV2	TGTGCCAGCAGTGGGTGGGAGGGAGAGACCCAGTACTTC	CASSGWEGETQYF
TRBD1	TRBJ1-1	NA	TRBV27	TGTGCCAGCAGTCTCCGGACAGGGAGGAACACTGAAGCTTTCTTT	CASSLRTGRNTEAFF
TRBD1	TRBJ1-1	NA	TRBV18	TGTGCCAGCTACGCTCGACAGGGCGCCACTGAAGCTTTCTTT	CASYARQGATEAFF
TRBD1	TRBJ1-2	NA	TRBV6-1	TGTGCCAGCAGTCCTGGACAGGCCGGTACCTTC	CASSPGQAGTF
NA	TRBJ2-7	NA	TRBV19	TGTGCCAGTAGTCTTGACCGGGGAGCAACGTACGAGCAGTACTTC	CASSLDRGATYEQYF
NA	TRBJ1-4	once	TRBV12-3/TRBV12-4	TGTGCCAGCGGCCGCAAAACTAATGAAAAACTGTTTTTT	CASGRKTNEKLFF
TRBD1	TRBJ1-1	NA	TRBV2	TGTGCCAGCAGTAACAGGGGATTGAACACTGAAGCTTTCTTT	CASSNRGLNTEAFF
NA	TRBJ1-5	NA	TRBV3-1/TRBV3-2	TGTGCCAGCAGCCAAAGGAGCGGGAGAGAACAGCCCCAGCATTTT	CASSQRSGREQPQHF
NA	TRBJ2-7	NA	TRBV5-8	TGTGCCAGCAGCTTGGATCTCTACGAGCAGTACTTC	CASSLDLYEQYF
NA	TRBJ1-1	once	TRBV6-5	TGTGCCAGCATATTTATGGGGGGAGGGAACACTGAAGCTTTCTTT	CASIFMGGGNTEAFF
TRBD1	TRBJ2-2	NA	TRBV30	TGTGCCTGGACGGGGACAGCGAACACCGGGGAGCTGTTTTTT	CAWTGTANTGELFF
TRBD1	TRBJ1-1	NA	TRBV5-4	TGTGCCAGCAGCTGGGACAGGAGGGCGAACACTGAAGCTTTCTTT	CASSWDRRANTEAFF
NA	TRBJ2-5	NA	TRBV7-3	TGTGCCAGCAGCTTATCCGCCCAAGGCGGGCGGCTCGTGGAGACCCAGTACTTC	CASSLSAQGGRLVETQYF
TRBD2	TRBJ2-1	NA	TRBV11-2	TGTGCCAGCAGCAAGATATCCTTAGCGGGGGGGATGAATGAGCAGTTCTTC	CASSKISLAGGMNEQFF
NA	TRBJ1-2	NA	TRBV19	TGTGCCAGTAGTCTAGGGAGTAATGGCTACACCTTC	CASSLGSNGYTF
TRBD1	TRBJ1-1	NA	TRBV30	TGTGCCTGGAGGCTTAACCCGGGACAGGGGAGAACTGAAGCTTTCTTT	CAWRLNPGQGRTEAFF
NA	TRBJ2-2	NA	TRBV2	TGTGCCAGCCAGTTAAAGAACACCGGGGAGCTGTTTTTT	CASQLKNTGELFF
NA	TRBJ2-1	NA	TRBV7-2	TGTGCCAGCAGACCGACCTCGAGGGCCTCCTACAATGAGCAGTTCTTC	CASRPTSRASYNEQFF
TRBD1	TRBJ1-4	NA	TRBV27	TGTGCCAGCAGTCGGACAGGGGGCCATGAAAAACTGTTTTTT	CASSRTGGHEKLFF
NA	TRBJ2-2	NA	TRBV18	TGTGCCAGCTCACCCCTGAACGCGGGAGAGCTGTTTTTT	CASSPLNAGELFF
TRBD1	TRBJ2-7	NA	TRBV27	TGTGCCAGCAGTTTACGGACAGGGCCCTACGAGCAGTACTTC	CASSLRTGPYEQYF
TRBD1	TRBJ1-2	NA	TRBV24-1	TGTGCCACCGGACAGGGTCGGGGCTACACCTTC	CATGQGRGYTF
NA	TRBJ2-2	NA	TRBV30	TGTGCCTGGAGTGAGCTAGAGTTCACCGGGGAGCTGTTTTTT	CAWSELEFTGELFF
NA	TRBJ1-6	NA	TRBV6-4	TGTGCCAGCAGGGCAGGCTATAATTCACCCCTCCACTTT	CASRAGYNSPLHF
TRBD2	TRBJ2-1	NA	TRBV29-1	TGCAGCGTTGTACCTTTCGGGGGGGCTTATGAGCAGTTCTTC	CSVVPFGGAYEQFF
NA	TRBJ2-3	NA	TRBV7-9	TGTGCCAGCAGCTTAATACAAGCGCAGTATTTT	CASSLIQAQYF
TRBD1	TRBJ2-5	once	TRBV4-3	TGCGCCAGCAGCCAAGAAAGGGACAGGGGTGGAGAGACCCAGTACTTC	CASSQERDRGGETQYF
NA	TRBJ1-2	once	TRBV30	TGTGCCGATGAATCGGCTACCGGGGGCTACACCTTC	CADESATGGYTF
TRBD1	TRBJ1-1	NA	TRBV5-4	TGTGCCAGCACCGTCGTCCCAGGGGGTGAAGCTTTCTTT	CASTVVPGGEAFF
NA	TRBJ1-1	NA	TRBV9	TGTGCCAGCAGCCCACCTCGGGGGGGGTCCACTGAAGCTTTCTTT	CASSPPRGGSTEAFF
TRBD1	TRBJ1-1	NA	TRBV30	TGTGCCTGGAGCGGGACAGACTATGGATGGACTGAAGCTTTCTTT	CAWSGTDYGWTEAFF
TRBD1	TRBJ1-1	NA	TRBV5-4	TGTGCCAGCAGCAGGGACAGGGCCCTCGTACAGAACACTGAAGCTTTCTTT	CASSRDRALVQNTEAFF
TRBD2	TRBJ2-1	NA	TRBV29-1	TGCAGCGTTGTTCGGGCTAGCGGGCTTGAGCAGTTCTTC	CSVVRASGLEQFF
NA	TRBJ2-1	NA	TRBV18	TGTGCCAGCTCCGGGGACTTTAGCTCCTACAATGAGCAGTTCTTC	CASSGDFSSYNEQFF
NA	TRBJ2-7	NA	TRBV13	TGTGCCAGCAGCTCGACTATATTCTCCTACGAGCAGTACTTC	CASSSTIFSYEQYF
TRBD1	TRBJ2-2	NA	TRBV7-9	TGTGCCAGCAGCCCCTGGACAGGGCCCACCGGGGAGCTGTTTTTT	CASSPWTGPTGELFF
TRBD1	TRBJ2-5	few	TRBV23-1	TGCGCCAGCAGTCAAAGCTTTCACGGGACAGGGCAAGAGACCCAGTACTTC	CASSQSFHGTGQETQYF
TRBD1	TRBJ2-1	few	TRBV14	TGTGCCAGCAGCCGACCGTCGACAGGGTTGGATGAGCAGTTCTTC	CASSRPSTGLDEQFF
TRBD1	TRBJ1-2	once	TRBV19	TGTGCCAGTAGGTCTACAGGGGGCGACTATGGCTACACCTTC	CASRSTGGDYGYTF
NA	TRBJ1-1	NA	TRBV27	TGTGCCAGCAGTTTATCAAAGCGCATGAACACTGAAGCTTTCTTT	CASSLSKRMNTEAFF
NA	TRBJ1-5	NA	TRBV19	TGTGCCAGTAGTTGGCAACAGGGCTATCAGCCCCAGCATTTT	CASSWQQGYQPQHF